This T cell receptor (beta chain) is drawn from a study of cytomegalovirus exposure and HLA in healthy donors. Notes on this clone: No antigen is known for it.

Findings and limits, study-wide: Accurate HLA-A and HLA-B prediction from TCR beta sequences was reported for most subjects. Only CMV serostatus was available as immune exposure information.

Germline V lookup: CDR1 SEHNR, CDR2 FQNEAQ (reference sequence). The CDR3 extends over 16 amino acids. Trimming removed 5 bases from V and 3 bases from J; junction bases left unmatched: 12. A multiplex PCR was run with 60 Vbeta primers and 13 Jbeta primers. Generated by immunoSEQ multiplex PCR, the TCRdb table keeps only in-frame clones and is missing some. The table has some 87,000 clones, more than 65% seen once. V and J are TRBV7-9 and TRBJ1-2; 7 bases agree with TRBD1. The source of this sequence is a man younger than 40 in good health and CMV-seronegative. Sequencing was carried out using PBMCs. CDR3 amino acids: CASSPIDRASHYGYTF. The CDR3, as DNA: TGTGCCAGCAGCCCAATAGACAGGGCGTCTCACTATGGCTACACCTTC. Full variable domain (outside the CDR3, taken from reference TRBV7-9 and TRBJ1-2): DTGVSQNPRHKITKRGQNVTFRCDPISEHNRLYWYRQTLGQGPEFLTYFQNEAQLEKSRLLSDRFSAERPKGSFSTLEIQRTEQGDSAMYLCASSPIDRASHYGYTFGSGTRLTVV.